A selection of T cell receptor beta chains follows, all from one sample in a study of cytomegalovirus exposure and HLA in healthy donors. Sequencing was performed with immunoSEQ multiplex PCR; in TCRdb, only in-frame clones are kept and a portion is missing. Found here are approximately 160,000 clones, roughly four fifths of them singletons; the top ten hold roughly 5%. The sample consisted of PBMCs. The receptor source for this set is a young man in good health and CMV-seronegative. Each CDR3 is given with its conserved first and last residue. Each record gives: CDR3 length, V gene, D gene, clone size, J gene, CDR3 protein, CDR3 DNA. A D gene is named only where the DNA matches it firmly. Only some rows state a clone size, as once, few, many or a class for expanded clones.

15	TRBV7-2	TRBD1	NA	TRBJ1-5	CASSLGRGHNQPQHF	TGTGCCAGCAGCTTAGGCAGGGGGCACAATCAGCCCCAGCATTTT
15	TRBV9	TRBD2	NA	TRBJ2-2	CASSGGTSYAGELFF	TGTGCCAGCAGCGGGGGGACTAGTTATGCCGGGGAGCTGTTTTTT
14	TRBV19	NA	NA	TRBJ2-7	CASGLGVPPYEQYF	TGTGCCAGTGGCCTCGGGGTGCCACCCTACGAGCAGTACTTC
16	TRBV19	TRBD2	once	TRBJ2-3	CASSQFSAGGSDTQYF	TGTGCCAGTAGTCAATTTTCGGCGGGAGGGTCAGATACGCAGTATTTT
14	TRBV25-1	NA	NA	TRBJ2-1	CASSARAAYNEQFF	TGTGCCAGCAGTGCCCGAGCGGCCTACAATGAGCAGTTCTTC
15	TRBV30	NA	NA	TRBJ1-5	CAWSTTGHSNQPQHF	TGTGCCTGGAGTACCACAGGACATAGCAATCAGCCCCAGCATTTT
14	TRBV28	NA	NA	TRBJ1-5	CASARGNRNQPQHF	TGTGCCAGCGCTAGGGGGAATCGCAATCAGCCCCAGCATTTT
15	TRBV11-3	TRBD1	NA	TRBJ2-7	CASSQGAGISYEQYF	TGTGCCAGCAGCCAGGGGGCAGGGATATCCTACGAGCAGTACTTC
16	TRBV15	NA	NA	TRBJ1-4	CATSRVRGPTNEKLFF	TGTGCCACCAGCAGAGTTAGGGGCCCAACAAATGAAAAACTGTTTTTT
13	TRBV27	NA	few	TRBJ2-7	CASSRPGIYEQYF	TGTGCCAGCAGTAGGCCAGGGATATACGAGCAGTACTTC
15	TRBV7-8	NA	NA	TRBJ2-2	CASSNRGASTGELFF	TGTGCCAGCAGCAACCGGGGGGCTAGCACCGGGGAGCTGTTTTTT
13	TRBV29-1	NA	NA	TRBJ2-1	CSVAEKTYNEQFF	TGCAGCGTCGCCGAAAAAACTTACAATGAGCAGTTCTTC
15	TRBV7-8	NA	few	TRBJ2-7	CASSLVEGVAYEQYF	TGTGCCAGCAGCTTAGTTGAAGGGGTTGCCTACGAGCAGTACTTC
15	TRBV27	NA	NA	TRBJ2-7	CASSLSSGSYYEQYF	TGTGCCAGCAGTTTATCCTCCGGGTCCTACTACGAGCAGTACTTC
21	TRBV4-3	NA	NA	TRBJ2-1	CASSQVWGGWGALYLYNEQFF	TGCGCCAGCAGCCAAGTCTGGGGGGGCTGGGGAGCCCTGTATTTGTACAATGAGCAGTTCTTC
13	TRBV28	NA	NA	TRBJ2-1	CASSYDYYNEQFF	TGTGCCAGCAGTTACGACTACTACAATGAGCAGTTCTTC
11	TRBV29-1	TRBD1	NA	TRBJ2-1	CSSRQGYEQFF	TGCAGCAGTAGACAGGGCTATGAGCAGTTCTTC
13	TRBV7-9	NA	once	TRBJ2-7	CASSSEHSYEQYF	TGTGCCAGCAGCTCAGAACACTCCTACGAGCAGTACTTC
14	TRBV5-3	NA	few	TRBJ2-7	CARSPSGVCDEQYF	TGTGCCAGAAGCCCCTCGGGGGTTTGTGACGAGCAGTACTTC
15	TRBV28	TRBD1	NA	TRBJ2-7	CASSPIDRGLYEQYF	TGTGCCAGCAGTCCGATTGACAGGGGGCTGTACGAGCAGTACTTC
14	TRBV7-9	NA	few	TRBJ2-2	CASSSLVNTGELFF	TGTGCCAGCAGCTCTTTAGTGAACACCGGGGAGCTGTTTTTT
15	TRBV28	NA	NA	TRBJ2-1	CASIRRGQWNNEQFF	TGTGCCAGCATTAGGCGAGGACAATGGAACAATGAGCAGTTCTTC
15	TRBV6-4	TRBD2	NA	TRBJ2-3	CASSDSAGGPDTQYF	TGTGCCAGCAGTGACTCTGCGGGGGGACCAGATACGCAGTATTTT
15	TRBV5-1	TRBD1	few	TRBJ1-6	CASSLTGQYNSPLHF	TGCGCCAGCAGCTTGACGGGACAGTATAATTCACCCCTCCACTTT
16	TRBV4-1	TRBD1	NA	TRBJ1-4	CASSQPMTGDNEKLFF	TGCGCCAGCAGCCAACCTATGACAGGGGATAATGAAAAACTGTTTTTT
13	TRBV27	NA	NA	TRBJ1-1	CASSLRENTEAFF	TGTGCCAGCAGTTTACGGGAGAACACTGAAGCTTTCTTT
16	TRBV5-1	TRBD1	few	TRBJ1-4	CASSWGQGIEPEKLFF	TGCGCCAGCAGCTGGGGACAGGGGATAGAGCCCGAAAAACTGTTTTTT
12	TRBV30	TRBD2	few	TRBJ2-2	CALADGDGELFF	TGTGCCCTAGCGGACGGGGACGGGGAGCTGTTTTTT
14	TRBV6-1	NA	NA	TRBJ1-1	CASSDLRMNTEAFF	TGTGCCAGCAGTGACTTGAGAATGAACACTGAAGCTTTCTTT
15	TRBV27	TRBD2	NA	TRBJ2-1	CASKPSGAPVDEQFF	TGTGCCAGCAAACCTAGCGGGGCCCCTGTCGATGAGCAGTTCTTC
16	TRBV7-9	NA	NA	TRBJ2-1	CASSRTLAGSYNEQFF	TGTGCCAGCAGCAGAACACTAGCTGGTTCCTACAATGAGCAGTTCTTC
13	TRBV6-5	NA	NA	TRBJ1-5	CASSLTGNQPQHF	TGTGCCAGCAGCCTGACAGGTAATCAGCCCCAGCATTTT
16	TRBV5-5	NA	once	TRBJ1-3	CASSLRTGSTGNTIYF	TGTGCCAGCAGCTTAAGAACAGGGTCCACTGGAAACACCATATATTTT
13	TRBV6-1	NA	few	TRBJ1-1	CASSEYRNTEAFF	TGTGCCAGCAGTGAATACAGGAACACTGAAGCTTTCTTT
13	TRBV4-3	NA	NA	TRBJ1-1	CASSQETRTEAFF	TGCGCCAGCAGCCAGGAGACGAGGACTGAAGCTTTCTTT
14	TRBV5-1	TRBD1	NA	TRBJ2-7	CASSRDRGNNEQYF	TGCGCCAGCAGCAGGGACAGGGGGAACAACGAGCAGTACTTC
13	TRBV2	NA	NA	TRBJ2-7	CASGNSVTHEQYF	TGTGCCAGCGGGAATAGCGTTACCCACGAGCAGTACTTC
19	TRBV5-1	NA	once	TRBJ2-6	CASSFVSGRGATGANVLTF	TGCGCCAGCAGCTTCGTATCGGGCAGGGGTGCAACTGGGGCCAACGTCCTGACTTTC
13	TRBV10-3	TRBD1	NA	TRBJ2-5	CAISGTGKETQYF	TGTGCCATCAGTGGGACAGGGAAAGAGACCCAGTACTTC
14	TRBV7-9	TRBD2	NA	TRBJ2-7	CASATGGSPYEQYF	TGTGCCAGCGCAACGGGGGGGAGCCCCTACGAGCAGTACTTC
13	TRBV25-1	NA	once	TRBJ1-1	CASSGPYGTEAFF	TGTGCCAGCAGTGGGCCTTACGGGACTGAAGCTTTCTTT
13	TRBV2	NA	NA	TRBJ1-1	CARQGLLNTEAFF	TGTGCCAGGCAGGGACTTCTGAACACTGAAGCTTTCTTT
14	TRBV5-6	TRBD2	NA	TRBJ2-7	CASSYRLAGGEQYF	TGTGCCAGCAGCTACCGACTAGCGGGCGGCGAGCAGTACTTC
14	TRBV7-9	TRBD1	NA	TRBJ1-4	CASSPGTGVGKLFF	TGTGCCAGCAGCCCAGGGACAGGGGTCGGAAAACTGTTTTTT
16	TRBV19	NA	NA	TRBJ2-5	CASSPTLTTGEETQYF	TGTGCCAGTAGTCCAACCCTGACGACAGGTGAAGAGACCCAGTACTTC
12	TRBV7-9	NA	NA	TRBJ2-2	CSSTSRSGELFF	TGTTCCAGCACAAGCCGGTCCGGGGAGCTGTTTTTT
15	TRBV7-9	TRBD1	NA	TRBJ1-4	CASSSTGVANEKLFF	TGTGCCAGCAGCTCAACAGGGGTTGCTAATGAAAAACTGTTTTTT
17	TRBV5-6	TRBD2	NA	TRBJ2-1	CASSLSTSAYTYNEQFF	TGTGCCAGCAGCCTCTCCACTAGCGCTTATACCTACAATGAGCAGTTCTTC
16	TRBV4-2	NA	NA	TRBJ1-3	CASSQEKSLRGNTIYF	TGTGCCAGCAGCCAAGAGAAAAGTTTACGGGGAAACACCATATATTTT
13	TRBV11-2	TRBD1	NA	TRBJ2-7	CASTDRGWYEQYF	TGTGCCAGCACCGACAGGGGATGGTACGAGCAGTACTTC
14	TRBV4-1	TRBD1	NA	TRBJ2-7	CASSHATGVVEQYF	TGCGCCAGCAGCCACGCGACAGGGGTAGTCGAGCAGTACTTC